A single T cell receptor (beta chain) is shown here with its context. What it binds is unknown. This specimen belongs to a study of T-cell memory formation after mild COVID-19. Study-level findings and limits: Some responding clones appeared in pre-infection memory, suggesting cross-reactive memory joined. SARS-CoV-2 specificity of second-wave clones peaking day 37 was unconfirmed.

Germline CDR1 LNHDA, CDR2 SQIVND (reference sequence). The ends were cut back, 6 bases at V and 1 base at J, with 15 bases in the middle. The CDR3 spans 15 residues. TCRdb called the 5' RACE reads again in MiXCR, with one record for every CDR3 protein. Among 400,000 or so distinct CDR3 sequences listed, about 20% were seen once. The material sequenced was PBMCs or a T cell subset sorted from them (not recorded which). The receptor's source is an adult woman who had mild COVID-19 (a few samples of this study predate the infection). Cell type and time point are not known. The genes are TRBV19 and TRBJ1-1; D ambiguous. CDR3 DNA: TGTGCCAGTAGACCGCAATCAAGGGAGAACACTGAAGCTTTCTTT. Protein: CASRPQSRENTEAFF.